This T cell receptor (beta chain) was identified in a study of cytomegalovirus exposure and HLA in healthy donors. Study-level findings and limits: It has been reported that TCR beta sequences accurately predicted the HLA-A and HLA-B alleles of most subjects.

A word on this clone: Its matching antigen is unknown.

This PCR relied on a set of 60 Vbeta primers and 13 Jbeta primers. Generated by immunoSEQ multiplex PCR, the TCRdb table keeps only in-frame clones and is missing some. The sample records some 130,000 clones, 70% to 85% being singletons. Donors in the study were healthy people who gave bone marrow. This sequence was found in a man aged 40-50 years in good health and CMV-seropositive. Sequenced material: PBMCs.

The CDR3 coding sequence is TGTGCCAGCAGTTTATGGACTGGGACAGGCTTCTCTGGGGCCAACGTCCTGACTTTC. This codes for CASSLWTGTGFSGANVLTF. This chain joins TRBV28 and TRBJ2-6; 8 bases match TRBD1. Unmatched junction bases numbered 7, after V lost 0 bases and J lost 0 bases. The CDR3 covers 19 residues. Germline CDR1 reads MDHEN; CDR2 reads SYDVKM.